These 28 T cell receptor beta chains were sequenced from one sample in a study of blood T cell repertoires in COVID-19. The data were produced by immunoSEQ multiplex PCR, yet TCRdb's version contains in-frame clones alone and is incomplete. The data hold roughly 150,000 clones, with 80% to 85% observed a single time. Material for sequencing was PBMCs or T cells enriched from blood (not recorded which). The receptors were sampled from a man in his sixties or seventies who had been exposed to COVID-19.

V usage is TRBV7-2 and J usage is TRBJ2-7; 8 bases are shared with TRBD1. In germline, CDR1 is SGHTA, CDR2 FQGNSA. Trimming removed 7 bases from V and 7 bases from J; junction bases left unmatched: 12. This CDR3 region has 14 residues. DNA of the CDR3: TGTGCCAGCACCTCCGGGACAGGTTTTAGGGAGCAGTACTTC. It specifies CASTSGTGFREQYF.

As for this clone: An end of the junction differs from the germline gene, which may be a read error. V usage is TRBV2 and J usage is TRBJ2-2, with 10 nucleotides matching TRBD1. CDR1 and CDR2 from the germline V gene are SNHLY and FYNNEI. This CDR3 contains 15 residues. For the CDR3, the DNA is TGTGCCAGCAGCGCCTGGGACAGGGGACACCGGGGAGCTGTTTTT. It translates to CASSAWDRGHRGAVF.

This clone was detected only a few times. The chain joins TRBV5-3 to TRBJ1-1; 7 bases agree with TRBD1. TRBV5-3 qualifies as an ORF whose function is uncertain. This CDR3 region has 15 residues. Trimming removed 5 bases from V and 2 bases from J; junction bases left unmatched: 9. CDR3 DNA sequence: TGTGCCAGAAGGATCCCCGACAGGGATAACACTGAAGCTTTCTTT. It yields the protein CARRIPDRDNTEAFF.

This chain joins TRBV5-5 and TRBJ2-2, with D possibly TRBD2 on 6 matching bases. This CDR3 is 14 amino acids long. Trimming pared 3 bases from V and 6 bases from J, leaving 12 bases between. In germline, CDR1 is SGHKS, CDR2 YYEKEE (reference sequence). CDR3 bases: TGTGCCAGCAGCTGGGGGGAACGCGCCGGGGAGCTGTTTTTT. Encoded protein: CASSWGERAGELFF. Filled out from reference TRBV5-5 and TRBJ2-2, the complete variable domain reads DAGVTQSPTHLIKTRGQQVTLRCSPISGHKSVSWYQQVLGQGPQFIFQYYEKEERGRGNFPDRFSARQFPNYSSELNVNALLLGDSALYLCASSWGERAGELFFGEGSRLTVL.

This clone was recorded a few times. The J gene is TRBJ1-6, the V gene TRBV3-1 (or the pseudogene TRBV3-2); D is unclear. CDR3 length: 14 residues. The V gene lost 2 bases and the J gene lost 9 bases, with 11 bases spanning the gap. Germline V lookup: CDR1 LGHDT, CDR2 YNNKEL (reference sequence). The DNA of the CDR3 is TGTGCCAGCAGCCAAACGGATGGGAGTTCACCCCTCCACTTT. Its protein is CASSQTDGSSPLHF.

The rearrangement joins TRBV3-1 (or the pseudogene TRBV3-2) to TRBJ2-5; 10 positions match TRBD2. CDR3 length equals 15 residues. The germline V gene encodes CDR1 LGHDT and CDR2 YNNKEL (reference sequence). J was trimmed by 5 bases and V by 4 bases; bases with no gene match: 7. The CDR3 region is CASSPSGGARETQYF. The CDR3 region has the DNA TGTGCCAGCAGCCCCAGCGGGGGGGCCCGGGAGACCCAGTACTTC.

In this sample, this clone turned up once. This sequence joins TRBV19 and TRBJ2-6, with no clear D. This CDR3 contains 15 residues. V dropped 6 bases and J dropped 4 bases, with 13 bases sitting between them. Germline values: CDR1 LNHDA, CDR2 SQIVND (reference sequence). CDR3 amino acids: CASREHSSGANVLTF. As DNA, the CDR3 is TGTGCCAGTAGGGAGCATTCGTCGGGGGCCAACGTCCTGACTTTC.

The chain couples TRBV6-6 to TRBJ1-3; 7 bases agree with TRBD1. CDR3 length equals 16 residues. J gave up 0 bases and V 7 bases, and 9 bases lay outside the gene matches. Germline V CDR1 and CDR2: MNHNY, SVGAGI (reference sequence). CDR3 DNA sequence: TGTGCCAGCATGGGGACAGAGGTTCCCTCTGGAAACACCATATATTTT. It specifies CASMGTEVPSGNTIYF.

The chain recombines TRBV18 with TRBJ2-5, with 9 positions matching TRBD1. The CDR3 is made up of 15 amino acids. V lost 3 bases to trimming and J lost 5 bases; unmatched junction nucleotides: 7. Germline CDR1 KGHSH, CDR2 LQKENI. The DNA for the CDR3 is TGTGCCAGCTCACCCCCCGGGACAGGGTTGGAGACCCAGTACTTC. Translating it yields CASSPPGTGLETQYF.

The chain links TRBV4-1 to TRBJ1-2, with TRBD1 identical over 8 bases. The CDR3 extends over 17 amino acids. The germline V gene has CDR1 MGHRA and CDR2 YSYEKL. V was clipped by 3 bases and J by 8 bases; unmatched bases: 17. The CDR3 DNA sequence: TGCGCCAGCAGCCAGGTTACTCAGGGGGCCGGGGTAGACGGCTACACCTTC. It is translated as CASSQVTQGAGVDGYTF.

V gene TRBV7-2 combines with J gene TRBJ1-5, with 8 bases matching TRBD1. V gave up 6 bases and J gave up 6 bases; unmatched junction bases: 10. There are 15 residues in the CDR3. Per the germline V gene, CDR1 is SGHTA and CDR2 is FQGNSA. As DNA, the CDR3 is TGTGCCAGCAGTCGGGACAGGTCAACCTTTCAGCCCCAGCATTTT. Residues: CASSRDRSTFQPQHF.

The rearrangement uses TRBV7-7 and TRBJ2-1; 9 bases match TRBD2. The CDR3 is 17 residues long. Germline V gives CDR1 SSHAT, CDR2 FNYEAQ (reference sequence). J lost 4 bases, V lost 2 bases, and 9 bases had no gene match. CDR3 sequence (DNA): TGTGCCAGCAGCTTATCCCCGGCGGGAGGGGGGTACAATGAGCAGTTCTTC. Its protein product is CASSLSPAGGGYNEQFF.

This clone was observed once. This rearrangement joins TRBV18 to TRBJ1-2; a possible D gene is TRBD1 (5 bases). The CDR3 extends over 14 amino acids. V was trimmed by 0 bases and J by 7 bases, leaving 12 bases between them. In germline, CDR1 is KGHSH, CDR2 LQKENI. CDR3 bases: TGTGCCAGCTCACCACCGGCAGGGATTAGTGGCTACACCTTC. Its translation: CASSPPAGISGYTF.

The chain's CDR3 is CASRHRGGDEKLFF. DNA of the CDR3: TGTGCCAGCAGACACCGGGGGGGAGATGAAAAACTGTTTTTT. This chain links TRBV2 with TRBJ1-4, with a tentative D call TRBD1 (5 bases). This CDR3 has 14 residues. Germline CDR1 SNHLY, CDR2 FYNNEI. Trimming removed 6 bases from V and 6 bases from J, with 14 bases in between.

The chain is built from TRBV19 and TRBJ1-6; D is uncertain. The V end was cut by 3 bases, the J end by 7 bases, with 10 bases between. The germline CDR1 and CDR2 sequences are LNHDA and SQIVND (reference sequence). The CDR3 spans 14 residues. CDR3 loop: CASSMASRNSPLHF. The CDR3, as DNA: TGTGCCAGTAGTATGGCTTCTAGGAATTCACCCCTCCACTTT.

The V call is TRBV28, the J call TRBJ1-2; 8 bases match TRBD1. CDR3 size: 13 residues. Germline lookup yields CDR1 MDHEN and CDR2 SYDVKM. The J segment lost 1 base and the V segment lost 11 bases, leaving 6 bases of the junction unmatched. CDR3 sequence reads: CASQGGLNYGYTF. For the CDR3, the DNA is TGTGCCTCACAGGGGGGGCTTAACTATGGCTACACCTTC.

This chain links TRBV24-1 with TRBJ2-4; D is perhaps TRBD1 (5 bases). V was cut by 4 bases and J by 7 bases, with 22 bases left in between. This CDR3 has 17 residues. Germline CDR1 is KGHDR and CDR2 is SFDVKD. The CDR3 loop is CATSDHHLGQGRNIQYF. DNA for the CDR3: TGTGCCACCAGTGACCACCATTTGGGGCAGGGAAGGAACATTCAGTACTTC.

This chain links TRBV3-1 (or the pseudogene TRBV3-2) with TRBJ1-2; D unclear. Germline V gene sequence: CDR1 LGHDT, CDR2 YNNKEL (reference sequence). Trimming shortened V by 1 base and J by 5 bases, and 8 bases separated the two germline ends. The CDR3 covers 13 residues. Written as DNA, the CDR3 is TGTGCCAGCAGCCAAGTCGCAGCGTATGGCTACACCTTC. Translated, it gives CASSQVAAYGYTF.

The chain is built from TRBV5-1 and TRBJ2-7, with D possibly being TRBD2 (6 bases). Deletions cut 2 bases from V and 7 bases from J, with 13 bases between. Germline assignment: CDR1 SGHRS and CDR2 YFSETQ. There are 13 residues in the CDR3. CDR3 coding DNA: TGCGCCAGCAGCTTCCGGAGGGGAGATGAGCAGTACTTC. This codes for CASSFRRGDEQYF.

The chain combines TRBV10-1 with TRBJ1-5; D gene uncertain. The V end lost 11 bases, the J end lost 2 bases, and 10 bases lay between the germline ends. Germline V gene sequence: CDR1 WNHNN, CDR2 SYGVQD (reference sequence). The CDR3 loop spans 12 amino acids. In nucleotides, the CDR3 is TGCGCCGACGACGGGGGCAATCAGCCCCAGCATTTT. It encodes CADDGGNQPQHF.

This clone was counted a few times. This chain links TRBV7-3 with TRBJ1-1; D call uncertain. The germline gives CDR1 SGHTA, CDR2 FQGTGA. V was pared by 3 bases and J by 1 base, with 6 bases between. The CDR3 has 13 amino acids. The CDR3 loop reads CASSLARNTEAFF. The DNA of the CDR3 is TGTGCCAGCAGCTTGGCCCGGAACACTGAAGCTTTCTTT.

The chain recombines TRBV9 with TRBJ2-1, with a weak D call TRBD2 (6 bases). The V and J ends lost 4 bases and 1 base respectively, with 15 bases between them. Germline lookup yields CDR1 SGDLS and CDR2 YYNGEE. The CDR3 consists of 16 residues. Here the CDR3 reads CASSPRGGDSYNEQFF. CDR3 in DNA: TGTGCCAGCAGCCCCCGCGGAGGGGATTCCTACAATGAGCAGTTCTTC.

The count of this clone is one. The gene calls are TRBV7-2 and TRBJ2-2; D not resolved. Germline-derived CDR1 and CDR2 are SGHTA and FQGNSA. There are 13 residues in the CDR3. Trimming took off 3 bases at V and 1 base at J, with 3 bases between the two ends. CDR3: CASSFMNTGELFF. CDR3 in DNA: TGTGCCAGCAGCTTCATGAACACCGGGGAGCTGTTTTTT.

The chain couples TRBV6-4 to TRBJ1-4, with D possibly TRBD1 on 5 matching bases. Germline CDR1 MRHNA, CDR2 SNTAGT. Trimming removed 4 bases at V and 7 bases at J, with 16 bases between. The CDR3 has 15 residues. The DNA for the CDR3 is TGTGCCAGCAGTGGCTGGACACAAGACGGTGAAAAACTGTTTTTT. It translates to CASSGWTQDGEKLFF.

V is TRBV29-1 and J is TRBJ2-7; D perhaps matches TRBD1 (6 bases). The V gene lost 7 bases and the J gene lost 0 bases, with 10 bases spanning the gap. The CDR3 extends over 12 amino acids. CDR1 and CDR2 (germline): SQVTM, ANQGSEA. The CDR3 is CSALTGSYEQYF. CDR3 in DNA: TGCAGCGCCCTGACAGGCTCCTACGAGCAGTACTTC.

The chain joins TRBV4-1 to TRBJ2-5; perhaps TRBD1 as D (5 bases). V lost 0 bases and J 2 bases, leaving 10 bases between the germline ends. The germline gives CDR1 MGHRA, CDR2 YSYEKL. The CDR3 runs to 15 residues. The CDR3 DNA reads TGCGCCAGCAGCCAAGATGGGGCATCACAAGAGACCCAGTACTTC. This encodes CASSQDGASQETQYF.

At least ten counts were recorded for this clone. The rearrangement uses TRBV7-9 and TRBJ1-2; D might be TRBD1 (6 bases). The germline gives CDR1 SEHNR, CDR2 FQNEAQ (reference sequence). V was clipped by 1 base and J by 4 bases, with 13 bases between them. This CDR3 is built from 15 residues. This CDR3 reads CASSLVDRSSYGYTF. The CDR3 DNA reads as TGTGCCAGCAGCTTAGTAGACAGGTCTAGCTATGGCTACACCTTC.

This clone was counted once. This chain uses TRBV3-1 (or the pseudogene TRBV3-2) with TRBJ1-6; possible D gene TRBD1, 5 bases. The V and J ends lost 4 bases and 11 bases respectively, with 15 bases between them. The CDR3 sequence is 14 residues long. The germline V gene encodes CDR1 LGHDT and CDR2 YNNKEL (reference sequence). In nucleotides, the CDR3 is TGTGCCAGCAGCCCCCAGGAGGGGCAGGCACCCCTCCACTTT. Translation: CASSPQEGQAPLHF.